The present entry profiles one T cell receptor beta chain with its context. As yet, its antigen is unknown. This entry is derived from a study of shared clonotypes between healthy human individuals. Across the whole study: A couple of women and a few men aged 18 to 49 made up the donors.

Every donor was a Caucasian adult from Nashville, Tennessee. Study-wide results and caveats: The authors sampled blood alone, and tissue repertoires likely differ. Around 5.3% of naive CD4 clonotypes were shared across several donors.

The V gene end was trimmed by 5 bases and the J gene end by 4 bases; junction bases not matched to a gene: 4. The CDR3 sequence is 13 residues long. Per germline, CDR1 SEHNR and CDR2 FQNEAQ (reference sequence). TCRdb keeps only in-frame clones here, not all; method: immunoSEQ multiplex PCR. This table has under 600,000 clones, approximately 94% appearing once. The chain uses TRBV7-9 and TRBJ1-2; 7 bases are a match to TRBD1. The source material was naive CD4+ T cells sorted from blood. Subset defined: CD45RA+ positively selected. The receptor's source is a woman under 40 in good health. The CDR3 DNA reads as TGTGCCAGCAGCCCCGACAGGGCCTATGGCTACACCTTC. Translated: CASSPDRAYGYTF.